The next 14 T cell receptor beta chains were all read from a single sample in a study of T cell changes during pregnancy in multiple sclerosis. Assay used: immunoSEQ multiplex PCR; TCRdb lists only in-frame clones, some missing. This sample has under 25,000 clones; more than 75% occur once, and the top ten carry less than 9.5%. Sequenced material: CD8+ T cells from peripheral blood mononuclear cells, taken after pregnancy. The receptors stem from a female donor with multiple sclerosis, enrolled in a pregnancy study.

The J gene is TRBJ2-7, the V gene TRBV11-2; 10 bases line up with TRBD2. This CDR3 has 16 residues. Losses at the gene ends were 3 bases for V and 3 bases for J; bases not matched to a gene: 8. CDR1 is SGHAT and CDR2 is FQNNGV in the germline V gene. The CDR3 here is CASSFISGTSDYEQYF. The CDR3 DNA follows: TGTGCCAGCAGCTTTATATCCGGGACTAGCGACTACGAGCAGTACTTC.

J is TRBJ2-7 and V is TRBV28; 9 positions match TRBD2. The CDR3 covers 14 residues. The germline CDR1 and CDR2 sequences are MDHEN and SYDVKM. V lost 3 bases to trimming and J lost 4 bases; unmatched junction nucleotides: 4. The DNA for the CDR3 is TGTGCCAGCAGTTTTGATAGCGGGAGTTACGAGCAGTACTTC. Translated, it gives CASSFDSGSYEQYF.

The chain is built from TRBV6-5 and TRBJ1-1; D possibly corresponds to TRBD1 (5 bases). V was clipped by 5 bases and J by 5 bases, with 15 bases between them. This CDR3 is built from 14 residues. CDR1 and CDR2 (germline): MNHEY, SVGAGI. The CDR3 nucleotides read TGTGCCAGCAGTGACGGGGACTCGCCTACTGAAGCTTTCTTT. It specifies CASSDGDSPTEAFF.

The chain carries TRBV7-9 and TRBJ2-7; 8 bases map to TRBD1. CDR3 size: 16 residues. V shed 6 bases and J 0 bases; nucleotides not matched to a gene: 10. Germline-derived CDR1 and CDR2 are SEHNR and FQNEAQ (reference sequence). CDR3 DNA sequence: TGTGCCAGCAGTCAAATCAGGACAGGGCCCTCCTACGAGCAGTACTTC. Amino acid sequence: CASSQIRTGPSYEQYF. The full variable domain, rest sourced from reference TRBV7-9 and TRBJ2-7, is DTGVSQNPRHKITKRGQNVTFRCDPISEHNRLYWYRQTLGQGPEFLTYFQNEAQLEKSRLLSDRFSAERPKGSFSTLEIQRTEQGDSAMYLCASSQIRTGPSYEQYFGPGTRLTVT.

The chain couples TRBV27 to TRBJ2-1, with D possibly being TRBD2 (6 bases). Germline CDR1 reads MNHEY; CDR2 reads SMNVEV (reference sequence). The V and J ends lost 5 bases and 2 bases respectively, with 10 bases between them. The CDR3 runs 14 residues. The CDR3 sequence is CASSPGTAYNEQFF. The CDR3 DNA sequence: TGTGCCAGCAGTCCAGGGACTGCCTACAATGAGCAGTTCTTC.

V gene TRBV4-1 combines with J gene TRBJ2-1, with D unclear. CDR3 length: 13 amino acids. Per the germline V gene, CDR1 is MGHRA and CDR2 is YSYEKL. V was cut by 1 base and J by 4 bases, with 5 bases left in between. The CDR3 protein is CASSQAVYNEQFF. The CDR3 region has the DNA TGCGCCAGCAGCCAAGCGGTTTACAATGAGCAGTTCTTC.

The chain employs TRBV7-2 and TRBJ2-1; D possibly corresponds to TRBD2 (5 bases). V lost 4 bases to trimming and J lost 9 bases, with 10 bases between them. Germline assignment: CDR1 SGHTA and CDR2 FQGNSA. This CDR3 has 12 residues. For the CDR3, the DNA is TGTGCCAGCAGCTACGCGGGCCCTGAGCAGTTCTTC. The encoded protein is CASSYAGPEQFF.

The chain recombines TRBV4-3 with TRBJ2-1; possible D gene TRBD1, 5 bases. Germline lookup yields CDR1 LGHNA and CDR2 YSLEER. Trimming left V 0 bases short and J 0 bases short, with 9 bases between. This CDR3 is 16 amino acids long. CDR3 in amino acids: CASSQDQTASYNEQFF. In DNA, the CDR3 is TGCGCCAGCAGCCAAGATCAGACAGCCTCCTACAATGAGCAGTTCTTC.

This chain links TRBV4-2 with TRBJ1-5, with 9 bases aligning to TRBD1. The CDR3 length is 15 residues. J lost 7 bases, V lost 4 bases, and 8 bases had no gene match. CDR1 and CDR2 from the germline V gene are LGHNA and YNFKEQ. CDR3 protein: CASSLGTGKWQPQHF. Written as DNA, the CDR3 is TGTGCCAGCAGCCTTGGGACAGGGAAGTGGCAGCCCCAGCATTTT.

This rearrangement joins TRBV7-9 to TRBJ2-7; TRBD1 matches 9 bases. V lost 5 bases and J lost 7; bases outside the gene matches: 9. CDR3 length: 14 amino acids. Germline lookup yields CDR1 SEHNR and CDR2 FQNEAQ (reference sequence). The CDR3 loop is CASSPRDRAWEQYF. The CDR3 DNA reads as TGTGCCAGCAGCCCTCGGGACAGGGCCTGGGAGCAGTACTTC.

The rearrangement joins TRBV27 to TRBJ2-1, with 12 bases fitting TRBD2. Germline values: CDR1 MNHEY, CDR2 SMNVEV (reference sequence). After removal of 5 bases from V and 8 bases from J, the junction contained 7 bases not matched to a gene. The CDR3 is 15 amino acids. CDR3 residues: CASSPQGLAGDEQFF. The DNA of the CDR3 is TGTGCCAGCAGTCCCCAGGGACTAGCGGGTGATGAGCAGTTCTTC.

The chain employs TRBV2 and TRBJ1-3; D may be TRBD1 (6 bases). CDR3 size: 15 residues. Looked up from germline, CDR1 is SNHLY and CDR2 is FYNNEI. Trimming shortened V by 0 bases and J by 5 bases, and 11 bases separated the two germline ends. For the CDR3, the DNA is TGTGCCAGCAGTGAAGCCGCCAGGGGCCGAAACACCATATATTTT. The encoded protein is CASSEAARGRNTIYF.

V usage is TRBV7-9 and J usage is TRBJ1-1, with TRBD1 as a possible D gene (5 bases). Germline V gives CDR1 SEHNR, CDR2 FQNEAQ (reference sequence). This CDR3 has 16 amino acids. V lost 7 bases and J lost 0, with 18 bases in between. In DNA, the CDR3 is TGTGCCAGCACGTCCCCCCTAAGGGGAATGAACACTGAAGCTTTCTTT. Residues: CASTSPLRGMNTEAFF.

This clone appeared once. This rearrangement joins TRBV19 to TRBJ1-1; TRBD1 is a possible D gene (6 bases). Trimming removed 5 bases at V and 0 bases at J, with 13 bases between. This CDR3 spans 15 amino acids. Germline loops: CDR1 LNHDA, CDR2 SQIVND (reference sequence). CDR3 DNA sequence: TGTGCCAGTAGTGACGGACAGTCCATGAACACTGAAGCTTTCTTT. Residues: CASSDGQSMNTEAFF.